The 27 T cell receptor beta chains reported below all come from one sample, sequenced in a study of T cell responses to AZD1222 COVID-19 vaccine. Sequencing was performed with immunoSEQ multiplex PCR; in TCRdb, only in-frame clones are kept and a portion is missing. The table shows about 140,000 clones, with just over 85% occurring only once. The material sequenced was peripheral blood, taken 28 days after the second AZD1222 dose. Receptors were obtained from an adult who received the AZD1222 COVID-19 vaccine.

The chain's CDR3 is CASSPRIQGFNEKLFF. DNA for the CDR3: TGTGCCAGCTCCCCGCGAATTCAGGGATTCAATGAAAAACTGTTTTTT. The chain employs TRBV18 and TRBJ1-4; weak D call: TRBD1 (5 bases). CDR3 size: 16 residues. V lost 6 bases and J 5 bases, leaving 19 bases between the germline ends. Germline V gene sequence: CDR1 KGHSH, CDR2 LQKENI.

The rearrangement joins TRBV5-4 to TRBJ2-7, with 9 bases identical to TRBD1. The CDR3 is 14 residues long. The germline V gene has CDR1 SGHNT and CDR2 YYREEE (reference sequence). The trim removed 4 bases at V and 5 bases at J, leaving 7 bases unmatched. In DNA, the CDR3 is TGTGCCAGCAGCGCCCGGGACAGGGTGGACGAGCAGTACTTC. Its translation: CASSARDRVDEQYF. The whole variable domain, filled in from reference TRBV5-4 and TRBJ2-7, reads ETGVTQSPTHLIKTRGQQVTLRCSSQSGHNTVSWYQQALGQGPQFIFQYYREEENGRGNFPPRFSGLQFPNYSSELNVNALELDDSALYLCASSARDRVDEQYFGPGTRLTVT.

V usage is TRBV18 and J usage is TRBJ2-1; 9 nucleotides align to TRBD2. The CDR3 length is 18 residues. The germline V gene encodes CDR1 KGHSH and CDR2 LQKENI. V lost 1 base to trimming and J lost 0 bases; unmatched junction nucleotides: 7. CDR3 loop: CASSPLSSSGASYNEQFF. Here the CDR3 DNA reads TGTGCCAGCTCACCACTCTCATCTAGCGGGGCCTCCTACAATGAGCAGTTCTTC.

In this sample, this clone turned up a few times. The CDR3, as DNA: TGTGCCAGCAGCTTACAACCTCTGGGAGGAAACACCATATATTTT. This translates into CASSLQPLGGNTIYF. V is TRBV7-2 and J is TRBJ1-3; no clear D. Trimming left V 2 bases short and J 4 bases short, with 12 bases between. Germline lookup yields CDR1 SGHTA and CDR2 FQGNSA. This CDR3 region has 15 residues.

This chain uses TRBV19 with TRBJ1-6, with 11 bases identical to TRBD1. In germline, CDR1 is LNHDA, CDR2 SQIVND (reference sequence). Germline trimming cut 6 bases from V and 7 bases from J; bases unmatched to any gene: 8. This CDR3 comprises 16 residues. The chain's CDR3 is CASRRTGGVGNSPLHF. Here the CDR3 DNA reads TGTGCCAGTAGGAGGACAGGGGGCGTGGGGAATTCACCCCTCCACTTT.

This chain joins TRBV18 and TRBJ1-4; 9 positions agree with TRBD1. V lost 4 bases to trimming and J lost 8 bases; unmatched junction nucleotides: 14. The CDR3 covers 17 residues. CDR1 KGHSH and CDR2 LQKENI come from the germline V gene. The DNA for the CDR3 is TGTGCCAGCTCACTTAGCATGCCGGGACAGGGAGGCGAAAAACTGTTTTTT. This codes for CASSLSMPGQGGEKLFF.

The rearrangement links TRBV5-1 to TRBJ2-7; D perhaps matches TRBD1 (6 bases). CDR3 length equals 11 residues. Germline CDR1 reads SGHRS; CDR2 reads YFSETQ. V shed 8 bases and J shed 3 bases, with 9 bases lying between them. CDR3 bases: TGCGCCAGGGACAGCGTCTACGAGCAGTACTTC. Its translation is CARDSVYEQYF.

The chain combines TRBV11-3 with TRBJ2-7, with D hard to call. V was trimmed by 3 bases and J by 5 bases, leaving 11 bases between them. This CDR3 comprises 13 residues. Germline lookup yields CDR1 SGHNT and CDR2 YENEEA. The CDR3 DNA sequence: TGTGCCAGCAGCTTGGAATCGGGCAACGAGCAGTACTTC. This codes for CASSLESGNEQYF.

The chain joins TRBV19 to TRBJ1-6, with D perhaps matching TRBD1 (5 bases). This CDR3 has 13 residues. Trimming removed 7 bases at V and 8 bases at J, with 12 bases between. Germline V gene lookup returns CDR1 LNHDA and CDR2 SQIVND (reference sequence). The CDR3 reads CASKRDPYSPLHF. The CDR3 nucleotides read TGTGCCAGTAAAAGGGACCCTTATTCACCCCTCCACTTT.

The J gene is TRBJ2-5, the V gene TRBV5-1; TRBD2 matches at 7 bases. Germline V gene lookup returns CDR1 SGHRS and CDR2 YFSETQ. Trimming at V came to 1 base and at J to 2 bases, leaving 2 bases not matched to a gene. CDR3 length: 14 amino acids. CDR3 nucleotide sequence: TGCGCCAGCAGCTTGATTAGCGGGCAAGAGACCCAGTACTTC. It specifies CASSLISGQETQYF. Looking up the rest from reference TRBV5-1 and TRBJ2-5 gives the full variable domain: KAGVTQTPRYLIKTRGQQVTLSCSPISGHRSVSWYQQTPGQGLQFLFEYFSETQRNKGNFPGRFSGRQFSNSRSEMNVSTLELGDSALYLCASSLISGQETQYFGPGTRLLVL.

CDR3 sequence reads: CAITEDNEQFF. As DNA, the CDR3 is TGTGCCATCACGGAGGACAATGAGCAGTTCTTC. The chain is built from TRBV10-3 and TRBJ2-1; TRBD2 is a possible D gene (5 bases). The CDR3 covers 11 residues. The V gene's germline CDR1 is ENHRY and CDR2 SYGVKD. V shed 7 bases and J shed 5 bases, with 6 bases lying between them.

In regard to this clone: This sample also contains other DNA sequences that code for the same CDR3. The gene calls are TRBV19 and TRBJ2-5; D not certain. The germline V gene encodes CDR1 LNHDA and CDR2 SQIVND (reference sequence). The V gene lost 0 bases and the J gene lost 3 bases, with 5 bases spanning the gap. The CDR3 covers 13 residues. The chain's CDR3 is CASSIDGEETQYF. The CDR3 DNA sequence: TGTGCCAGTAGTATAGATGGGGAAGAGACCCAGTACTTC.

V gene TRBV2 combines with J gene TRBJ2-3; D remains unclear. Trimming pared 6 bases from V and 4 bases from J, leaving 14 bases between. Germline assignment: CDR1 SNHLY and CDR2 FYNNEI. The CDR3 sequence is 14 residues long. The CDR3 here is CASSFERIPDTQYF. CDR3 DNA sequence: TGTGCCAGCAGCTTCGAGAGGATCCCAGATACGCAGTATTTT.

A single count supports this clone. CDR3 DNA: TGTGCCAGCAGCCCACAACTGTCTGAAGCTTTCTTT. Its translation: CASSPQLSEAFF. The V gene is TRBV7-2, the J gene TRBJ1-1, with unresolved D. The V gene lost 5 bases and the J gene lost 6 bases, with 10 bases spanning the gap. CDR3 length: 12 residues. Germline CDR1 and CDR2: SGHTA and FQGNSA.

V is TRBV11-2 and J is TRBJ1-4; D is ambiguous. Per the germline V gene, CDR1 is SGHAT and CDR2 is FQNNGV. Between the trimmed V and J ends, which lost 5 bases and 13 bases, there was a span of 14 bases. The CDR3 extends over 12 amino acids. The CDR3 reads CASSIGTHGLFF. Written as DNA, the CDR3 is TGTGCCAGCAGCATCGGCACTCATGGACTGTTTTTT. Variable domain in full (rest from reference TRBV11-2 and TRBJ1-4): EAGVAQSPRYKIIEKRQSVAFWCNPISGHATLYWYQQILGQGPKLLIQFQNNGVVDDSQLPKDRFSAERLKGVDSTLKIQPAKLEDSAVYLCASSIGTHGLFFGSGTQLSVL.

This sequence joins TRBV4-2 and TRBJ1-2; 10 bases fit TRBD1. Losses at the gene ends were 1 base for V and 4 bases for J; bases not matched to a gene: 9. The germline CDR1 and CDR2 sequences are LGHNA and YNFKEQ. This CDR3 comprises 17 residues. Written as DNA, the CDR3 is TGTGCCAGCAGCCAAGTTGCGACAGGGGGCGTTTTCTATGGCTACACCTTC. Translation gives CASSQVATGGVFYGYTF.

The rearrangement uses TRBV23-1 and TRBJ2-7; D is possibly TRBD2 (6 bases). TRBV23-1 is recorded as an ORF, its role being uncertain. The CDR3 extends over 16 amino acids. Trimming removed 0 bases from V and 4 bases from J, with 16 bases in between. CDR3 amino acids: CASSQSSRGFQYEQYF. In nucleotides, the CDR3 is TGCGCCAGCAGTCAATCCTCCCGGGGGTTCCAATACGAGCAGTACTTC.

V is TRBV3-1 (or the pseudogene TRBV3-2) and J is TRBJ2-1; 11 bases fit TRBD2. Germline CDR1 LGHDT, CDR2 YNNKEL (reference sequence). The V and J ends lost 6 bases and 7 bases, in that order; junction bases with no gene match: 11. The CDR3 consists of 16 residues. In DNA form, the CDR3 reads TGTGCCAGCAGGGAGGCCGGGACTAGCGGTCTTAATGAGCAGTTCTTC. This gives the protein CASREAGTSGLNEQFF.

This CDR3 is CASSPLRGVETQYF. The CDR3 DNA follows: TGTGCCAGCAGCCCCCTTAGGGGGGTGGAGACCCAGTACTTC. This chain uses TRBV11-3 with TRBJ2-5; the D gene could be TRBD1 or TRBD2 (6 bases each). In germline, CDR1 is SGHNT, CDR2 YENEEA. The V end was cut by 5 bases, the J end by 5 bases, with 15 bases between. CDR3 size: 14 residues.

V gene TRBV2 combines with J gene TRBJ1-4, with 7 nucleotides matching TRBD1. The CDR3 sequence is 14 residues long. Germline V gene lookup returns CDR1 SNHLY and CDR2 FYNNEI. With 4 bases clipped from V and 7 bases from J, the junction kept 6 bases outside the gene matches. The chain's CDR3 is CASSVDRDSEKLFF. CDR3 nucleotides: TGTGCCAGCAGTGTCGACAGGGATAGTGAAAAACTGTTTTTT.

This chain uses TRBV6-5 with TRBJ2-1, with TRBD2 as a possible D gene (5 bases). V lost 7 bases and J 5 bases, leaving 12 bases between the germline ends. This CDR3 spans 13 amino acids. The germline V gene encodes CDR1 MNHEY and CDR2 SVGAGI. The CDR3 region is CASKGSAHNEQFF. The CDR3 DNA follows: TGTGCCAGCAAAGGGAGTGCTCACAATGAGCAGTTCTTC.

This chain uses TRBV12-3 or TRBV12-4 with TRBJ1-4; D not certain. The length of the CDR3 is 13 residues. Between the trimmed V and J ends, which lost 2 bases and 5 bases, there was a span of 6 bases. CDR3 nucleotide sequence: TGTGCCAGCAGTTTATCATCCAATGAAAAACTGTTTTTT. It encodes CASSLSSNEKLFF.

This chain joins TRBV7-9 and TRBJ2-1, with a tentative D call TRBD2 (5 bases). The CDR3 has 16 residues. Germline V gene lookup returns CDR1 SEHNR and CDR2 FQNEAQ (reference sequence). V dropped 9 bases and J dropped 1 base, with 19 bases sitting between them. The CDR3 sequence: CASPPERPGSYNEQFF. CDR3 sequence (DNA): TGTGCCAGTCCCCCAGAGCGGCCCGGGTCCTACAATGAGCAGTTCTTC.

For this clone: One end of the junction varies from germline; a read error may be responsible. The chain carries TRBV29-1 and TRBJ2-3; D unresolved. CDR3 length equals 13 residues. Per germline, CDR1 SQVTM and CDR2 ANQGSEA. CDR3 in DNA: TGCAGCGCACTCGACTCAAGCAGAGATACGCAGTATTTT. This sequence encodes CSALDSSRDTQYF.

The chain joins TRBV2 to TRBJ1-1, with TRBD1 matching 7 bases. CDR3 length: 15 amino acids. Germline CDR1 and CDR2: SNHLY and FYNNEI. V lost 6 bases to trimming and J lost 0 bases; unmatched junction nucleotides: 7. CDR3 region: CASRNPGTVNTEAFF. CDR3 nucleotides: TGTGCCAGCAGAAACCCCGGGACAGTGAACACTGAAGCTTTCTTT.

The chain is built from TRBV6-1 and TRBJ1-5; D not resolved. The CDR3 runs 14 residues. V was cut by 1 base and J by 6 bases, with 10 bases left in between. CDR1 is MNHNS and CDR2 is SASEGT in the germline V gene. CDR3 amino acids: CASSEGRLGQPQHF. CDR3 sequence (DNA): TGTGCCAGCAGTGAAGGCAGGCTCGGTCAGCCCCAGCATTTT.

The gene calls are TRBV30 and TRBJ2-7; 13 positions agree with TRBD2. This CDR3 is 13 amino acids long. Germline CDR1 GTSNPN, CDR2 SVGIG (reference sequence). The V and J ends lost 5 bases and 7 bases, in that order; junction bases with no gene match: 5. CDR3 amino acids: CAWSRTSGSEQYF. In nucleotides, the CDR3 is TGTGCCTGGTCTAGGACTAGCGGGAGTGAGCAGTACTTC.